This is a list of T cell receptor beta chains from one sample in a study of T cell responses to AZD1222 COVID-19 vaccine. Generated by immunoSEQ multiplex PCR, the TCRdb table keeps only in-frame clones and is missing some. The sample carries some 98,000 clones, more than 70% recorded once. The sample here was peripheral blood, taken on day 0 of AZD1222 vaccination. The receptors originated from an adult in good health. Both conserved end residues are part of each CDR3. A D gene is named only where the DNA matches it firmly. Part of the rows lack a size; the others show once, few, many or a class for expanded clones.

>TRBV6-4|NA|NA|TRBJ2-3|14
CASSISAGTDTQYF
TGTGCCAGCAGTATTTCCGCCGGCACAGATACGCAGTATTTT
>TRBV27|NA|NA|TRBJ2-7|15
CASSLSKMASREQYF
TGTGCCAGCAGTTTATCGAAGATGGCATCGAGGGAGCAGTACTTC
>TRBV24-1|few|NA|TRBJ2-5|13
CATSSGGQETQYF
TGTGCCACCTCTTCAGGGGGGCAAGAGACCCAGTACTTC
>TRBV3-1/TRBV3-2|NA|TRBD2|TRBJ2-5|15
CASSHPGLPDETQYF
TGTGCCAGCAGCCACCCGGGACTACCCGACGAGACCCAGTACTTC
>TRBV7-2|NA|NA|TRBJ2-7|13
CASSPWGVYEQYF
TGTGCCAGCAGCCCCTGGGGGGTTTACGAGCAGTACTTC
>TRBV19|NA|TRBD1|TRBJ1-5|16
CASSIDRQGAHQPQHF
TGTGCCAGTAGTATAGATAGGCAGGGGGCCCATCAGCCCCAGCATTTT
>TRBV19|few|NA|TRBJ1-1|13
CASSLRGQFEAFF
TGTGCCAGTAGTCTGAGGGGCCAGTTTGAAGCTTTCTTT
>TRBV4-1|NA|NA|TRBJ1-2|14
CASSRQSENYGYTF
TGCGCCAGCAGCCGGCAATCAGAGAACTATGGCTACACCTTC
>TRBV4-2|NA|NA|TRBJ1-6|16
CASSQADGRNNSPLHF
TGTGCCAGCAGCCAAGCTGACGGGAGAAATAATTCACCCCTCCACTTT
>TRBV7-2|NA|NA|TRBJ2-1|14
CASSLPSRGNEQFF
TGTGCCAGCAGCTTACCCTCGAGGGGCAATGAGCAGTTCTTC
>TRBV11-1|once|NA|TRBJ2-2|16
CASSLVGSGITGELFF
TGTGCCAGCAGCTTAGTGGGTTCAGGGATTACCGGGGAGCTGTTTTTT
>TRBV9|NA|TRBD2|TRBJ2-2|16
CASSVLAGPNTGELFF
TGTGCCAGCAGCGTCCTAGCGGGGCCAAACACCGGGGAGCTGTTTTTT
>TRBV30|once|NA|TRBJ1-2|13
CAWSVLANYGYTF
TGTGCCTGGAGTGTACTCGCTAACTATGGCTACACCTTC
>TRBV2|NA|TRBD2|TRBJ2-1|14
CASSVTSGGGEQFF
TGTGCCAGCAGTGTGACTAGCGGGGGGGGTGAGCAGTTCTTC
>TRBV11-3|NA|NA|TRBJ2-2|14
CASSLEQNTGELFF
TGTGCCAGCAGCTTAGAACAGAACACCGGGGAGCTGTTTTTT
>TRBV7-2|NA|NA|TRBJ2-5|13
CASSFAGEETQYF
TGTGCCAGCAGCTTCGCAGGGGAAGAGACCCAGTACTTC
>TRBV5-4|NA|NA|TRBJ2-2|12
CASSLGAGELFF
TGTGCCAGCAGCTTAGGGGCCGGGGAGCTGTTTTTT
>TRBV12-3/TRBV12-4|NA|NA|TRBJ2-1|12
CASSFKGYEQFF
TGTGCCAGCAGTTTCAAGGGCTATGAGCAGTTCTTC
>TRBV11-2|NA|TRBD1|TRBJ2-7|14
CASSYGTGLYEQYF
TGTGCCAGCAGCTATGGGACAGGGCTCTACGAGCAGTACTTC
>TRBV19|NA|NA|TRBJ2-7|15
CASSLGRGTDYEQYF
TGTGCCAGTAGTTTGGGACGCGGCACCGACTACGAGCAGTACTTC
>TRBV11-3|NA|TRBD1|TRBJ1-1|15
CASSSGQGLSTEAFF
TGTGCCAGCAGCTCCGGACAGGGTCTATCCACTGAAGCTTTCTTT
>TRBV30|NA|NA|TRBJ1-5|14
CAWSVGGANQPQHF
TGTGCCTGGAGTGTAGGGGGGGCAAATCAGCCCCAGCATTTT
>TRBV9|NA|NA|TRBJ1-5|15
CASSIDSYSNQPQHF
TGTGCCAGCAGCATAGACAGTTATAGCAATCAGCCCCAGCATTTT
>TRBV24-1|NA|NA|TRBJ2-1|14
CATSDLSQGNEQFF
TGTGCCACCAGTGATTTGAGTCAAGGCAATGAGCAGTTCTTC
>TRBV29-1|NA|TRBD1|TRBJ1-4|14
CSVTGTGRNEKLFF
TGCAGCGTGACTGGGACAGGGCGGAATGAAAAACTGTTTTTT
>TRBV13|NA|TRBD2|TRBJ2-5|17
CASSLGLSGGGQETQYF
TGTGCCAGCAGCTTGGGACTTAGCGGGGGGGGACAAGAGACCCAGTACTTC
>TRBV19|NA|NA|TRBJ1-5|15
CASSPGTHSNQPQHF
TGTGCCAGTAGTCCTGGGACACATAGCAATCAGCCCCAGCATTTT
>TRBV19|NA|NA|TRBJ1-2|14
CASSISDRFYGYTF
TGTGCCAGTAGTATCTCAGACAGGTTCTATGGCTACACCTTC
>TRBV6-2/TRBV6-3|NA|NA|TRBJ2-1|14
CASSRDFSYNEQFF
TGTGCCAGCAGCCGGGACTTCTCCTACAATGAGCAGTTCTTC
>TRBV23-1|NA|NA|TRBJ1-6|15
CARGGFRLYNSPLHF
TGCGCCAGGGGGGGGTTCCGTCTCTATAATTCACCCCTCCACTTT
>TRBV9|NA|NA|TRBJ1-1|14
CASSVSGGGTEAFF
TGTGCCAGCAGCGTAAGTGGAGGGGGGACTGAAGCTTTCTTT
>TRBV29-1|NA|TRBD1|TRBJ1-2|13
CSVGLGQAIGYTF
TGCAGCGTTGGACTGGGACAGGCAATTGGCTACACCTTC
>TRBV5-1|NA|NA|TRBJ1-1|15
CASSLERVGNTEAFF
TGCGCCAGCAGCTTGGAAAGGGTGGGGAACACTGAAGCTTTCTTT
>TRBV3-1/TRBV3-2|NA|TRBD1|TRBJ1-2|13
CASSHRTGGGYTF
TGTGCCAGCAGCCACCGGACAGGGGGAGGCTACACCTTC
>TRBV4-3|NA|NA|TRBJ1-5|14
CASSQEQGNQPQHF
TGCGCCAGCAGCCAAGAGCAGGGAAATCAGCCCCAGCATTTT
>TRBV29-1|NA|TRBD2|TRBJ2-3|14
CSVEVSGGAGTQYF
TGCAGCGTTGAAGTTAGCGGGGGGGCTGGTACGCAGTATTTT
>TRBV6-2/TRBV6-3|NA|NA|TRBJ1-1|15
CASSYAGRSYTEAFF
TGTGCCAGCAGTTACGCGGGACGAAGCTACACTGAAGCTTTCTTT
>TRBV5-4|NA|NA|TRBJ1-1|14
CASSFAGGGTEAFF
TGTGCCAGCAGCTTTGCCGGAGGGGGCACTGAAGCTTTCTTT
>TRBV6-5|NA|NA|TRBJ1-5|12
CASKENNQPQHF
TGTGCCAGCAAAGAGAATAATCAGCCCCAGCATTTT